This T cell receptor (beta chain) was found in a study of blood T cells in healthy people across ages. Study results and caveats: Unsorted PBMCs prevented conclusive naive versus antigen-experienced comparison.

Combining a sample-barcoded 5' primer with a J-beta primer mix, a second PCR ran for roughly 6 to 11 cycles. TCRdb re-called the 5' RACE reads with MiXCR, one entry per CDR3 protein. The sample lists around 800,000 distinct CDR3 sequences; approximately 65% were seen once. The sample holds many counts of this clonotype. Antigen: not known. There were healthy Caucasian individuals from Russia, aged about 6 to 100, serving as donors. The CDR3 contains 17 residues. The junction had 14 bases not matched to a gene; V was cut back by 5 bases and J by 4 bases. V is TRBV12-3 or TRBV12-4 and J is TRBJ1-2; 9 nucleotides align to TRBD1. This clonotype was obtained from a young man in good health. What was sequenced was blood. The DNA for the CDR3 is TGTGCCAGCAGTCCACTTTGGGGCCCGGACAGGGGCTATGGCTACACCTTC. It translates to CASSPLWGPDRGYGYTF.